This T cell receptor (beta chain) came from a study of blood T cells in healthy people across ages. Points from the study as a whole: Older individuals had lower TCR beta diversity per million T cells (the decline was roughly linear). Since the PBMCs were unsorted, naive and antigen-experienced cells could not be conclusively compared.

Sample-barcoded 5' priming and a J-beta primer mix drove a second PCR of roughly 6 to 12 cycles. TCRdb processed the 5' RACE reads anew with MiXCR; each CDR3 protein has one entry. The sample has 500,000 to 650,000 distinct CDR3 sequences, roughly a quarter seen once; the top ten hold roughly 3.5%. Comment on this clonotype: What it binds is unknown.

Germline V gene sequence: CDR1 SGHRS, CDR2 YFSETQ. J lost 2 bases, V lost 7 bases, and 2 bases had no gene match. The CDR3 covers 12 residues. The same specimen was also included in a second study, on T cells of mothers and their children.

The specimen was blood. This chain links TRBV5-1 with TRBJ1-1; 7 positions agree with TRBD1. This TCR was recovered from a boy aged 2 to 10 in good health. CDR3 DNA sequence: TGCGCCAGCCGGGACAGCAACACTGAAGCTTTCTTT. Amino acids: CASRDSNTEAFF.